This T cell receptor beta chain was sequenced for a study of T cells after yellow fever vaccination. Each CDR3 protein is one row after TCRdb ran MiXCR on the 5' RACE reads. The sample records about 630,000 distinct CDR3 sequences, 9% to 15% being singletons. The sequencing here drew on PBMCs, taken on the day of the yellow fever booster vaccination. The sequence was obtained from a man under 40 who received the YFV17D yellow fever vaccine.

Here the CDR3 DNA reads TGTGCCAGCAGCGTAGTTGAAGGTATCGGCTATGGCTACACCTTC. The encoded protein is CASSVVEGIGYGYTF. The rearrangement joins TRBV9 to TRBJ1-2; D gene ambiguous. Between the trimmed V and J ends, which lost 0 bases and 4 bases, there was a span of 13 bases. Germline assignment: CDR1 SGDLS and CDR2 YYNGEE. The CDR3 is 15 residues long.